A single sample gave rise to the 3 T cell receptor beta chains below, sequenced in a study of cytomegalovirus exposure and HLA in healthy donors. PCR involved 60 Vbeta and 13 Jbeta primers. Profiled with immunoSEQ multiplex PCR; TCRdb holds only in-frame clones, not every one. Altogether about 150,000 clones are present, roughly 70% being singletons, with the ten largest covering approximately 4.2%. Specimen: PBMCs. These receptors were obtained from a man in his fifties or sixties in good health and CMV-seronegative.

V gene TRBV5-6 combines with J gene TRBJ2-7, with D possibly being TRBD1 (5 bases). Germline-derived CDR1 and CDR2 are SGHDT and YYEEEE. The CDR3 runs 15 residues. V was clipped by 3 bases and J by 4 bases, with 17 bases between them. The CDR3 region is CASSSLGPGSYEQYF. CDR3 sequence (DNA): TGTGCCAGCAGCTCCCTAGGGCCAGGGTCTTACGAGCAGTACTTC.

This clone appeared a few times. The rearrangement joins TRBV2 to TRBJ2-1, with D perhaps TRBD2 (6 bases). The CDR3 consists of 16 residues. Germline-derived CDR1 and CDR2 are SNHLY and FYNNEI. V was shortened by 7 bases and J by 9 bases, with 25 bases between the two germline ends. The CDR3 coding sequence is TGTGCCAGCACCCCTGAATTGGGCGGGAATTATGGTGAGCAGTTCTTC. This translates into CASTPELGGNYGEQFF.

This chain uses TRBV7-2 with TRBJ2-4, with 11 bases identical to TRBD2. The CDR3 spans 15 residues. J lost 7 bases, V lost 0 bases, and 2 bases had no gene match. Germline CDR1 SGHTA, CDR2 FQGNSA. The CDR3 here is CASSLASGRENIQYF. CDR3 DNA sequence: TGTGCCAGCAGCTTAGCTAGCGGGAGGGAGAACATTCAGTACTTC.